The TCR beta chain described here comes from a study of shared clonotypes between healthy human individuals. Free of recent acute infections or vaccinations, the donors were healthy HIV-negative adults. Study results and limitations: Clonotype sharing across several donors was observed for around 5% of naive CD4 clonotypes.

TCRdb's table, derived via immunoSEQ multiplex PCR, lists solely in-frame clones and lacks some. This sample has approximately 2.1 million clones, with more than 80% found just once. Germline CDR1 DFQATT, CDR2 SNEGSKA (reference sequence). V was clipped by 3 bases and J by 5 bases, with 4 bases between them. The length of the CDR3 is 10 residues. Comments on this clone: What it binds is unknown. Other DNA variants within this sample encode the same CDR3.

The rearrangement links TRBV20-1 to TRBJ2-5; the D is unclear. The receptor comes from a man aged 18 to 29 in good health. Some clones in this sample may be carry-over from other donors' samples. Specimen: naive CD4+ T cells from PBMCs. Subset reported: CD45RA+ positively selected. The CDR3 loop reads CSASKETQYF. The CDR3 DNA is TGCAGTGCTAGTAAGGAGACCCAGTACTTC.